Below are 17 T cell receptor beta chains sequenced from a single sample in a study of T cells in Graves' hyperthyroidism and ophthalmopathy. There were TCR beta CDR3 regions amplified from RNA transcripts. An initial round of RT-PCR targeting the TCR CDR3 relied on the HTBI primer set. TCRdb itself ran the multiplex PCR reads through MiXCR, one entry per CDR3 protein. In the table there are hundreds of thousands of distinct CDR3 sequences, around 20% of which are singletons. The sequenced sample was blood. These receptors were collected from a man aged 35 to 55 with Graves' ophthalmopathy.

This clonotype was counted a single time. This may come from a read error, since a much larger clone is one base off. J is TRBJ1-2 and V is TRBV12-3 or TRBV12-4, with unresolved D. This CDR3 is 13 amino acids long. CDR3 DNA: TGTGCCGGCAGTTTAGGAGGGTTCTATGGCTACACCTTC. It translates to CAGSLGGFYGYTF.

The chain uses TRBV28 and TRBJ2-4; possible D gene TRBD1, 6 bases. This CDR3 is 13 amino acids long. Trimming removed 8 bases from V and 2 bases from J, with 10 bases in between. Per germline, CDR1 MDHEN and CDR2 SYDVKM. CDR3 amino acids: CASAGQPKNIQYF. The CDR3, as DNA: TGTGCCAGCGCCGGACAGCCCAAAAACATTCAGTACTTC.

The chain couples TRBV5-1 to TRBJ1-4; unclear D gene. Germline V CDR1 and CDR2: SGHRS, YFSETQ. V was trimmed by 0 bases and J by 8 bases, leaving 14 bases between them. CDR3 length: 15 residues. Written as DNA, the CDR3 is TGCGCCAGCAGCTTGGCCGGGCCGCGGGGAGAAAAACTGTTTTTT. This codes for CASSLAGPRGEKLFF.

This clonotype was recorded at least ten times. The chain links TRBV27 to TRBJ2-5; possible D gene TRBD2, 6 bases. The CDR3 has 15 residues. Deletions cut 2 bases from V and 1 base from J, with 11 bases between. Germline V CDR1 and CDR2: MNHEY, SMNVEV (reference sequence). CDR3 in amino acids: CASSLAGFSQETQYF. DNA for the CDR3: TGTGCCAGCAGTTTAGCGGGGTTCTCCCAAGAGACCCAGTACTTC.

The genes are TRBV15 and TRBJ1-4; D is uncertain. Germline V CDR1 and CDR2: LNHNV, YYDKDF (reference sequence). CDR3 length: 12 residues. V was pared by 0 bases and J by 6 bases, with 2 bases between. CDR3 nucleotides: TGTGCCACCAGCAGAGATTATGAAAAACTGTTTTTT. Protein sequence: CATSRDYEKLFF.

This clonotype was detected only a few times. The genes are TRBV27 and TRBJ2-2; D remains ambiguous. This CDR3 has 16 amino acids. The germline gives CDR1 MNHEY, CDR2 SMNVEV (reference sequence). V was cut by 5 bases and J by 0 bases, with 13 bases left in between. CDR3 loop: CASSTRHSANTGELFF. Here the CDR3 DNA reads TGTGCCAGCAGTACAAGACACTCCGCGAACACCGGGGAGCTGTTTTTT.

This clonotype was recorded many times. This chain uses TRBV2 with TRBJ2-1; TRBD1 matches at 8 bases. The CDR3 extends over 11 amino acids. With 5 bases clipped from V and 15 bases from J, the junction kept 6 bases outside the gene matches. Germline CDR1 SNHLY, CDR2 FYNNEI. The CDR3 DNA follows: TGTGCCAGCAGTATCGGACAGGGACCGTTCTTC. It codes for CASSIGQGPFF.

The V gene is TRBV11-2, the J gene TRBJ2-7; TRBD2 matches 11 bases. Germline assignment: CDR1 SGHAT and CDR2 FQNNGV. The CDR3 is 17 amino acids. The trim removed 3 bases at V and 2 bases at J, leaving 9 bases unmatched. The CDR3 nucleotides read TGTGCCAGCAGCTTCTTATCTAGCGGGGGGCTTACCTACGAGCAGTACTTC. Its translation is CASSFLSSGGLTYEQYF.

This clonotype showed up many times. This sequence joins TRBV28 and TRBJ2-7; 8 positions match TRBD1. J was trimmed by 4 bases and V by 5 bases; bases with no gene match: 10. Germline CDR1 is MDHEN and CDR2 is SYDVKM. This CDR3 region has 15 residues. CDR3 bases: TGTGCCAGCAGTCCCCCCGGGACAGGACCTTACGAGCAGTACTTC. Protein product: CASSPPGTGPYEQYF. Supplemented by reference TRBV28 and TRBJ2-7, the full variable domain reads DVKVTQSSRYLVKRTGEKVFLECVQDMDHENMFWYRQDPGLGLRLIYFSYDVKMKEKGDIPEGYSVSREKKERFSLILESASTNQTSMYLCASSPPGTGPYEQYFGPGTRLTVT.

This clonotype was seen a single time. A much larger clone lies a single base off, so this may be a read error. The chain uses TRBV5-1 and TRBJ1-1, with unresolved D. Germline loops: CDR1 SGHRS, CDR2 YFSETQ. This CDR3 is built from 15 residues. Between the trimmed V and J ends, which lost 3 bases and 6 bases, there was a span of 18 bases. The CDR3 is CASSSPAAKGAEAFF. In DNA form, the CDR3 reads TGCGCCAGCAGCTCCCCGGCCGCTAAGGGCGCTGAAGCTTTCTTT.

The table lists this clonotype with many counts. The chain carries TRBV2 and TRBJ1-1; D uncertain. V lost 6 bases and J lost 3, with 17 bases in between. The CDR3 covers 15 residues. Germline assignment: CDR1 SNHLY and CDR2 FYNNEI. For the CDR3, the DNA is TGTGCCAGCAGCGAACCCCGGACGGATTACACTGAAGCTTTCTTT. Translating it yields CASSEPRTDYTEAFF. The whole variable domain, filled in from reference TRBV2 and TRBJ1-1, reads EPEVTQTPSHQVTQMGQEVILRCVPISNHLYFYWYRQILGQKVEFLVSFYNNEISEKSEIFDDQFSVERPDGSNFTLKIRSTKLEDSAMYFCASSEPRTDYTEAFFGQGTRLTVV.

This clonotype came up a few times. This chain connects TRBV12-3 or TRBV12-4 to TRBJ1-1, with D perhaps matching TRBD1 (5 bases). CDR3 size: 14 residues. V lost 5 bases and J lost 7, with 17 bases in between. CDR3 amino acids: CASSPTTGTCEAFF. The CDR3 nucleotides read TGTGCCAGCAGTCCAACGACCGGGACCTGTGAAGCTTTCTTT.

This clonotype appeared a few times. This sequence joins TRBV6-1 and TRBJ1-1; D is ambiguous. Germline assignment: CDR1 MNHNS and CDR2 SASEGT. The CDR3 loop spans 16 amino acids. The ends were cut back, 5 bases at V and 4 bases at J, with 20 bases in the middle. The CDR3 coding sequence is TGTGCCAGCAGTCTACGACATGGGGTTGTAGGCACTGAAGCTTTCTTT. It is translated as CASSLRHGVVGTEAFF.

This chain connects TRBV9 to TRBJ2-7; a weak D match, TRBD2 (6 bases). Deletions cut 3 bases from V and 6 bases from J, with 22 bases between. Germline CDR1 is SGDLS and CDR2 is YYNGEE. The CDR3 length is 16 residues. CDR3 in amino acids: CASSDPSGVRSAEQYF. In DNA, the CDR3 is TGTGCCAGCAGCGACCCTTCGGGAGTGAGGAGTGCCGAGCAGTACTTC.

This chain joins TRBV12-3 or TRBV12-4 and TRBJ1-2; possibly TRBD1 for D (6 bases). The CDR3 has 11 amino acids. V was pared by 7 bases and J by 5 bases, with 8 bases between. The CDR3 is CASTQGYGYTF. CDR3 DNA: TGTGCCAGCACCCAGGGGTATGGCTACACCTTC.

The V and J genes are TRBV5-4 and TRBJ1-2, with 9 bases matching TRBD1. V was clipped by 3 bases and J by 4 bases; unmatched bases: 7. This CDR3 comprises 15 residues. CDR1 is SGHNT, CDR2 YYREEE, per germline (reference sequence). The CDR3, as DNA: TGTGCCAGCAGCTCAAACAAACAGGGGGCCTATGGCTACACCTTC. Its protein is CASSSNKQGAYGYTF.

This clonotype has ten or more counts. The CDR3 DNA reads TGTGCCAGCAGCCAAGGCACGGGGAACACTGAAGCTTTCTTT. Translating gives CASSQGTGNTEAFF. This chain joins TRBV3-1 and TRBJ1-1; the D is unclear. CDR3 length: 14 residues. Germline V lookup: CDR1 LGHDT, CDR2 YNNKEL (reference sequence). Trimming cost V 1 base and J 1 base, with 7 bases left between them.